Below, 3 T cell receptor beta chains from the same sample are listed, as sequenced in a study of blood T cell repertoires in COVID-19 (dated by TCRdb to about 2020). Library preparation employed the immunoSEQ multiplex PCR assay. TCRdb mirrors the immuneACCESS table, restricted to in-frame sequences. Some clones are absent from its copies; in checked studies, under half trace to an unresolved V gene, and the reason for the others is unknown. In all, the sample holds about 140,000 clones, and 84% of those were seen once. The ten largest clonotypes hold 44% of the sample. What was sequenced was peripheral blood. These receptors came from a human donor in a cohort sampled during active COVID-19.

The rearrangement joins TRBV4-3 to TRBJ1-2, with D possibly TRBD1 on 5 matching bases. This CDR3 is 14 amino acids long. Trimming shortened V by 1 base and J by 3 bases, and 9 bases separated the two germline ends. The germline gives CDR1 LGHNA, CDR2 YSLEER. As DNA, the CDR3 is TGCGCCAGCAGCCAAGGTACAGGAGACTATGGCTACACCTTC. Its translation is CASSQGTGDYGYTF.

The rearrangement links TRBV27 to TRBJ1-4; 9 bases line up with TRBD1. The trim removed 10 bases at V and 7 bases at J, leaving 7 bases unmatched. The CDR3 runs 13 residues. CDR1 is MNHEY and CDR2 is SMNVEV in the germline V gene (reference sequence). The CDR3 bases are TGTGCCACGCGCGGGACAGGGTTTGAAAAACTGTTTTTT. Its protein product is CATRGTGFEKLFF.

V gene TRBV7-2 combines with J gene TRBJ2-1, with TRBD2 identical over 7 bases. This CDR3 contains 15 residues. V shed 2 bases, J shed 3 bases, and the junction held 4 bases outside the gene matches. Germline assignment: CDR1 SGHTA and CDR2 FQGNSA. The CDR3 reads CASSLSVAGYNEQFF. CDR3 coding DNA: TGTGCCAGCAGCTTAAGTGTAGCGGGCTACAATGAGCAGTTCTTC.